The sample holds one count of the clone carrying this TCR beta chain. Antigen specificity is unknown. These data come from a study of neoadjuvant nivolumab and ipilimumab in lung cancer. The V end was cut by 4 bases, the J end by 4 bases, with 10 bases between. Germline CDR1 reads LGHNA; CDR2 reads YSLEER. The CDR3 sequence is 14 residues long. Generated by immunoSEQ multiplex PCR, the TCRdb table keeps only in-frame clones and is missing some. Of about 4,500 clones in the sample, more than 60% were seen once. Points from the study as a whole: From pretherapy to surgery, tumor richness and clonality rose with dual therapy. Resected-tumor TCR richness correlated positively with pretherapy blood richness. Only a single major-pathologic-response sample was available for clonality analysis.

This clonotype originated in an adult with non-small cell lung cancer. The chain couples TRBV4-3 to TRBJ1-4, with D hard to call. Sequenced here: tumor tissue, sampled after neoadjuvant nivolumab, alone or with ipilimumab, at or shortly before surgery. CDR3 in DNA: TGCGCCAGCAGCCCCAGCGCGGGTAATGAAAAACTGTTTTTT. Translated: CASSPSAGNEKLFF.